Below, 21 T cell receptor beta chains from the same sample are listed, as sequenced in a study of vaccination effects on CD4 cells after COVID-19. The culture ran for 10 days before CD4+ T cells were isolated. This person caught SARS-CoV-2 sometime from March to December 2020, and PCR testing confirmed the infection. Two doses of BNT162b2 or mRNA-1273 vaccine were administered to participants. Measured with immunoSEQ multiplex PCR; TCRdb has only the in-frame clones, and not every one. The data show 30,000 to 35,000 clones, roughly 75% seen once. The antigens of these receptors remain unknown. The input for sequencing was CD4+ T cells from PBMCs cultured without peptide, taken after COVID-19 vaccination. These receptors came from a human donor who had a prior SARS-CoV-2 infection.

CDR3 amino acids: CATSRFPAGEPKETQYF. The CDR3 DNA follows: TGTGCCACCAGCAGGTTCCCAGCGGGGGAACCGAAAGAGACCCAGTACTTC. The chain is built from TRBV15 and TRBJ2-5; 8 bases match TRBD2. CDR1 LNHNV and CDR2 YYDKDF come from the germline V gene (reference sequence). Trimming removed 3 bases from V and 3 bases from J; junction bases left unmatched: 12. CDR3 length: 17 residues.

J is TRBJ2-3 and V is TRBV5-1; 9 bases match TRBD2. Germline CDR1 SGHRS, CDR2 YFSETQ. This CDR3 contains 15 residues. V shed 1 base, J shed 5 bases, and the junction held 5 bases outside the gene matches. The CDR3 nucleotides read TGCGCCAGCAGCTTGTCGGGACTAGCTTTAGATACGCAGTATTTT. It yields the protein CASSLSGLALDTQYF.

This clone was seen only a few times. The CDR3: CASSGGTGGMITEAFF. For the CDR3, the DNA is TGCGCCAGCAGCGGAGGGACAGGGGGCATGATTACTGAAGCTTTCTTT. The chain carries TRBV5-1 and TRBJ1-1, with 12 positions matching TRBD1. The CDR3 consists of 16 residues. Trimming cost V 4 bases and J 5 bases; bases outside gene matches: 9. Per germline, CDR1 SGHRS and CDR2 YFSETQ. The full variable domain, with the rest looked up from reference TRBV5-1 and TRBJ1-1, is KAGVTQTPRYLIKTRGQQVTLSCSPISGHRSVSWYQQTPGQGLQFLFEYFSETQRNKGNFPGRFSGRQFSNSRSEMNVSTLELGDSALYLCASSGGTGGMITEAFFGQGTRLTVV.

This chain connects TRBV10-3 to TRBJ2-3; TRBD2 matches 15 bases. Germline CDR1 is ENHRY and CDR2 is SYGVKD. The J segment lost 8 bases and the V segment lost 3 bases, leaving 12 bases of the junction unmatched. CDR3 length: 18 residues. This chain's CDR3 is CAISDSRGLAGGFGTQYF. CDR3 nucleotide sequence: TGTGCCATCAGTGACTCCCGGGGACTAGCGGGGGGCTTTGGTACGCAGTATTTT.

This sequence joins TRBV5-1 and TRBJ2-1; D remains unclear. The germline gives CDR1 SGHRS, CDR2 YFSETQ. V lost 3 bases to trimming and J lost 6 bases, with 10 bases between them. CDR3 length: 13 residues. CDR3 protein: CASSSLQPNEQFF. The CDR3 DNA reads TGCGCCAGCAGCTCGCTACAACCCAATGAGCAGTTCTTC.

CDR3 coding DNA: TGTGCCAGCAGCATAGCGGGAGGGCCGGGTGAGCAGTTCTTC. This codes for CASSIAGGPGEQFF. The genes are TRBV5-4 and TRBJ2-1; the match to TRBD2 covers 11 bases. The CDR3 spans 14 residues. The germline CDR1 and CDR2 sequences are SGHNT and YYREEE (reference sequence). V lost 4 bases and J lost 9; bases outside the gene matches: 6. The variable domain in full, with the rest retrieved from reference TRBV5-4 and TRBJ2-1, is ETGVTQSPTHLIKTRGQQVTLRCSSQSGHNTVSWYQQALGQGPQFIFQYYREEENGRGNFPPRFSGLQFPNYSSELNVNALELDDSALYLCASSIAGGPGEQFFGPGTRLTVL.

The chain combines TRBV5-4 with TRBJ2-3; 8 positions match TRBD2. The CDR3 is 14 residues long. The V gene end was trimmed by 3 bases and the J gene end by 0 bases; junction bases not matched to a gene: 0. Germline assignment: CDR1 SGHNT and CDR2 YYREEE (reference sequence). CDR3 DNA: TGTGCCAGCAGCTCTAGCGGGAGCACAGATACGCAGTATTTT. Amino acid sequence: CASSSSGSTDTQYF.

Only one count was recorded for this clone. The genes are TRBV30 and TRBJ1-2, with D unresolved. Trimming cost V 3 bases and J 6 bases, with 14 bases left between them. The CDR3 sequence is 13 residues long. Germline CDR1 GTSNPN, CDR2 SVGIG (reference sequence). CDR3 amino acids: CAWRGPNRDGYTF. The CDR3 DNA is TGTGCCTGGAGGGGTCCAAACCGCGATGGCTACACCTTC.

This clone appeared once. This sequence joins TRBV27 and TRBJ2-2; D is ambiguous. The CDR3 is made up of 14 amino acids. Trimming removed 6 bases at V and 1 base at J, with 9 bases between. Germline-derived CDR1 and CDR2 are MNHEY and SMNVEV (reference sequence). CDR3 protein: CASRRTRNTGELFF. DNA for the CDR3: TGTGCCAGCAGACGGACCCGGAACACCGGGGAGCTGTTTTTT.

V usage is TRBV19 and J usage is TRBJ2-7; D is unresolved. Germline-derived CDR1 and CDR2 are LNHDA and SQIVND (reference sequence). This CDR3 spans 14 amino acids. V was trimmed by 2 bases and J by 1 base, leaving 9 bases between them. CDR3 residues: CASSILGRSYEQYF. The CDR3 coding sequence is TGTGCCAGTAGTATACTGGGTCGGTCCTACGAGCAGTACTTC.

This clone occurred once. J is TRBJ2-7 and V is TRBV4-2; 8 bases match TRBD1. This CDR3 is 16 amino acids long. Germline V gene sequence: CDR1 LGHNA, CDR2 YNFKEQ. V shed 4 bases and J 4 bases; nucleotides not matched to a gene: 12. This CDR3 reads CASSPSPWDRPYEQYF. CDR3 in DNA: TGTGCCAGCAGCCCCTCCCCCTGGGACAGGCCTTACGAGCAGTACTTC.

The chain uses TRBV5-5 and TRBJ1-1, with D hard to call. The germline gives CDR1 SGHKS, CDR2 YYEKEE (reference sequence). The germline V and J ends were trimmed by 0 bases and 6 bases, with 9 bases remaining between them. The CDR3 is 13 residues long. The CDR3 region is CASSLVEDSEAFF. The CDR3 DNA is TGTGCCAGCAGCTTGGTCGAGGATTCTGAAGCTTTCTTT.

The chain combines TRBV6-5 with TRBJ2-3; D is possibly TRBD2 (6 bases). The CDR3 extends over 14 amino acids. The V and J ends lost 6 bases and 2 bases respectively, with 12 bases between them. Looked up from germline, CDR1 is MNHEY and CDR2 is SVGAGI. CDR3 sequence reads: CASRRRGNTDTQYF. The DNA for the CDR3 is TGTGCCAGCAGACGACGGGGGAACACAGATACGCAGTATTTT.

This sequence joins TRBV2 and TRBJ1-6; D remains ambiguous. Deletions cut 8 bases from V and 9 bases from J, with 14 bases between. This CDR3 region has 13 residues. Germline CDR1 and CDR2: SNHLY and FYNNEI. CDR3 amino acids: CASLVGWGSPLHF. The DNA of the CDR3 is TGTGCCAGCCTCGTGGGCTGGGGTTCACCCCTCCACTTT. The full variable domain, with the rest looked up from reference TRBV2 and TRBJ1-6, is EPEVTQTPSHQVTQMGQEVILRCVPISNHLYFYWYRQILGQKVEFLVSFYNNEISEKSEIFDDQFSVERPDGSNFTLKIRSTKLEDSAMYFCASLVGWGSPLHFGNGTRLTVT.

The V call is TRBV6-2 or TRBV6-3, the J call TRBJ2-7; D is perhaps TRBD1 (6 bases). CDR3 length: 12 residues. CDR1 MNHEY and CDR2 SVGEGT come from the germline V gene. Trimming took 5 bases from V and 3 from J, leaving 8 bases between them. CDR3 region: CASSDRSYEQYF. The CDR3 DNA reads as TGTGCCAGCAGTGACAGGAGCTACGAGCAGTACTTC.

The rearrangement links TRBV7-8 to TRBJ2-7; the D gene could be TRBD1 or TRBD2 (6 bases each). Germline V CDR1 and CDR2: SGHVS, FQNEAQ. The CDR3 is 13 amino acids. V lost 7 bases, J lost 6 bases, and 16 bases lay in between. Here the CDR3 DNA reads TGTGCCAGCAACGGAGAGGGGGGTGTCGAGCAGTACTTC. Translating gives CASNGEGGVEQYF.

The chain is built from TRBV5-1 and TRBJ1-2; D remains ambiguous. V lost 0 bases and J 8 bases, leaving 11 bases between the germline ends. The CDR3 loop spans 13 amino acids. Germline CDR1 and CDR2: SGHRS and YFSETQ. The CDR3, as DNA: TGCGCCAGCAGCTTGGTTCCTCCGGGGGGCTACACCTTC. Translation gives CASSLVPPGGYTF.

This clone was counted between two and nine times. The chain links TRBV3-1 (or the pseudogene TRBV3-2) to TRBJ2-1; TRBD2 agrees at 7 bases. The CDR3 sequence is 15 residues long. J gave up 6 bases and V 4 bases, and 9 bases lay outside the gene matches. CDR1 is LGHDT and CDR2 is YNNKEL in the germline V gene (reference sequence). The chain's CDR3 is CASSRAGAVINEQFF. CDR3 sequence (DNA): TGTGCCAGCAGCCGGGCGGGAGCTGTCATCAATGAGCAGTTCTTC.

The chain employs TRBV5-1 and TRBJ1-1; possible D gene TRBD1, 5 bases. V dropped 0 bases and J dropped 7 bases, with 13 bases sitting between them. The length of the CDR3 is 14 residues. Germline CDR1 and CDR2: SGHRS and YFSETQ. CDR3: CASSLESGWNEAFF. In nucleotides, the CDR3 is TGCGCCAGCAGCTTGGAGTCAGGGTGGAATGAAGCTTTCTTT.

CDR3 nucleotide sequence: TGTGCCAGCAGCCTCGGTGGCGTAGCGGGAGGCCGGGAGCTGTTTTTT. Translation gives CASSLGGVAGGRELFF. The chain uses TRBV7-9 and TRBJ2-2, with 10 positions matching TRBD2. CDR1 is SEHNR and CDR2 is FQNEAQ in the germline V gene (reference sequence). V gave up 5 bases and J gave up 9 bases; unmatched junction bases: 12. The CDR3 length is 16 residues. The full variable domain, with the rest looked up from reference TRBV7-9 and TRBJ2-2, is DTGVSQNPRHKITKRGQNVTFRCDPISEHNRLYWYRQTLGQGPEFLTYFQNEAQLEKSRLLSDRFSAERPKGSFSTLEIQRTEQGDSAMYLCASSLGGVAGGRELFFGEGSRLTVL.

This rearrangement joins TRBV7-9 to TRBJ1-1; 7 positions agree with TRBD1. The V gene's germline CDR1 is SEHNR and CDR2 FQNEAQ (reference sequence). The junction had 8 bases not matched to a gene; V was cut back by 6 bases and J by 1 base. The CDR3 totals 15 residues. CDR3 region: CASRPREGANTEAFF. The CDR3 DNA reads as TGTGCCAGCAGACCTAGGGAGGGGGCGAACACTGAAGCTTTCTTT.